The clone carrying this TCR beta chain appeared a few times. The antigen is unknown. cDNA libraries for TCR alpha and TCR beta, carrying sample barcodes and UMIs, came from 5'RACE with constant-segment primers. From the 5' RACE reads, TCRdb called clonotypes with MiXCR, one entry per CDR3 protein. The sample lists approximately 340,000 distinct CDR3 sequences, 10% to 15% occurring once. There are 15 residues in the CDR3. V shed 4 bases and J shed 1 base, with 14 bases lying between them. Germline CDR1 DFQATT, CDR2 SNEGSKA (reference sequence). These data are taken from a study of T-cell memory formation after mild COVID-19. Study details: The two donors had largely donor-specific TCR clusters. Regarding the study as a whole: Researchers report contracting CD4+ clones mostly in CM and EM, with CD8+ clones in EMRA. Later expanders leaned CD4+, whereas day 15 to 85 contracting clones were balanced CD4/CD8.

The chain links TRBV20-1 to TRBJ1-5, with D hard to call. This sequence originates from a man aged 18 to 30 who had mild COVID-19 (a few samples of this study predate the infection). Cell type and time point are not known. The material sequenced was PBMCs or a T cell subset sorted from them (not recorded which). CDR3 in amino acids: CSAILALGSNQPQHF. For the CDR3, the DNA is TGCAGTGCTATACTGGCCCTTGGGAGCAATCAGCCCCAGCATTTT.